The 8 T cell receptor beta chains below come from one sample, sequenced in a study of neoadjuvant nivolumab and ipilimumab in lung cancer. Produced via immunoSEQ multiplex PCR; TCRdb's table is partial and in-frame only. This table has tens of thousands of clones, around 89% appearing once. The specimen comprised blood, sampled before neoadjuvant nivolumab, alone or with ipilimumab. The source is an adult with non-small cell lung cancer. Some clones in this sample may be carry-over from other donors' samples.

The chain joins TRBV9 to TRBJ2-1; no clear D gene. Germline CDR1 SGDLS, CDR2 YYNGEE. Deletions cut 4 bases from V and 7 bases from J, with 12 bases between. CDR3 length: 13 residues. CDR3 sequence (DNA): TGTGCCAGCAGCCCGTTTAAAGCTAATGAGCAGTTCTTC. This codes for CASSPFKANEQFF. The full variable domain, rest sourced from reference TRBV9 and TRBJ2-1, is DSGVTQTPKHLITATGQRVTLRCSPRSGDLSVYWYQQSLDQGLQFLIQYYNGEERAKGNILERFSAQQFPDLHSELNLSSLELGDSALYFCASSPFKANEQFFGPGTRLTVL.

This clone has just one count. The chain joins TRBV7-9 to TRBJ1-1; 7 bases are shared with TRBD1. Trimming removed 5 bases from V and 4 bases from J; junction bases left unmatched: 4. Germline CDR1 reads SEHNR; CDR2 reads FQNEAQ (reference sequence). The CDR3 has 13 amino acids. This CDR3 is CASSRQGTTEAFF. The CDR3 bases are TGTGCCAGCAGCCGACAGGGAACCACTGAAGCTTTCTTT.

The chain joins TRBV7-2 to TRBJ1-1; 7 positions agree with TRBD1. The ends lost 1 base at V and 5 bases at J; junction bases unmatched: 1. CDR1 is SGHTA and CDR2 is FQGNSA in the germline V gene. This CDR3 contains 13 residues. CDR3 nucleotides: TGTGCCAGCAGCTTAGACAGGGGTACTGAAGCTTTCTTT. It translates to CASSLDRGTEAFF.

The chain is built from TRBV7-9 and TRBJ2-1; 12 nucleotides match TRBD2. Germline assignment: CDR1 SEHNR and CDR2 FQNEAQ (reference sequence). Losses at the gene ends were 1 base for V and 0 bases for J; bases not matched to a gene: 7. There are 19 residues in the CDR3. DNA for the CDR3: TGTGCCAGCAGCTTAGTGGGACTAGCGGGTAGCCGCTCCTACAATGAGCAGTTCTTC. This sequence encodes CASSLVGLAGSRSYNEQFF.

This clone was detected only a few times. This chain links TRBV7-9 with TRBJ2-3; TRBD2 might be the D (6 bases). CDR3 length equals 16 residues. Germline V lookup: CDR1 SEHNR, CDR2 FQNEAQ (reference sequence). Trimming removed 5 bases from V and 0 bases from J, with 15 bases in between. The CDR3 DNA reads as TGTGCCAGCAGCACCCGGGGGATAACCAGCACAGATACGCAGTATTTT. Residues: CASSTRGITSTDTQYF.

CDR3 nucleotides: TGTGCCTGGAATGTCGGGGCGGGGGGAGAGACCCAGTACTTC. This encodes CAWNVGAGGETQYF. V gene TRBV30 combines with J gene TRBJ2-5, with 8 bases that match TRBD2. Germline CDR1 GTSNPN, CDR2 SVGIG (reference sequence). V gave up 4 bases and J gave up 4 bases; unmatched junction bases: 8. The CDR3 extends over 14 amino acids.

V is TRBV18 and J is TRBJ2-7, with TRBD2 matching 12 bases. The ends lost 2 bases at V and 4 bases at J; junction bases unmatched: 9. CDR3 size: 17 residues. The germline V gene has CDR1 KGHSH and CDR2 LQKENI. CDR3 protein: CASSPMGSSGRAYEQYF. Written as DNA, the CDR3 is TGTGCCAGCTCACCAATGGGATCTAGCGGGAGGGCTTACGAGCAGTACTTC.

The chain has TRBV18 and TRBJ2-1; 7 bases fit TRBD1. Germline V gene sequence: CDR1 KGHSH, CDR2 LQKENI. The junction had 13 bases not matched to a gene; V was cut back by 3 bases and J by 2 bases. The length of the CDR3 is 18 residues. CDR3 sequence: CASSPGGQGTAPYNEQFF. CDR3 bases: TGTGCCAGCTCACCTGGGGGACAAGGGACAGCACCCTACAATGAGCAGTTCTTC. Supplemented by reference TRBV18 and TRBJ2-1, the full variable domain reads NAGVMQNPRHLVRRRGQEARLRCSPMKGHSHVYWYRQLPEEGLKFMVYLQKENIIDESGMPKERFSAEFPKEGPSILRIQQVVRGDSAAYFCASSPGGQGTAPYNEQFFGPGTRLTVL.